Following are 22 T cell receptor beta chains from one sample sequenced in a study of beta chain features in type 1 diabetes (dated by TCRdb to 2017 to 2018). What the authors observed across the whole study: Type 1 diabetes patients showed a moderate but significant shortening of TCRB CDR3 length in all four CD4+ subsets.

Libraries were made using the immunoSEQ multiplex PCR assay. The High Capacity cDNA Reverse Transcription Kit was used to reverse transcribe all of the isolated RNA, meaning that expressed TCRB transcripts were what got sequenced. Imported from immuneACCESS, the table was reduced by TCRdb to in-frame sequences with V and J called. These copies leave out some clones; in studies compared against another copy, an unresolved V gene accounts for under half, and the cause of the remainder is not known. The sample table shows about 660,000 clones, and about an eighth are seen once. 0.04% of the sample is held by the ten biggest clonotypes. Their antigen targets remain unknown. Sequenced material: naive CD4+ T cells from blood. This specimen's cell subset or site label, per the study, means: true naive CD4+ T cells. The receptors here all came from a man younger than 35 with type 1 diabetes.

The rearrangement links TRBV9 to TRBJ2-1, with 7 bases fitting TRBD2. V was clipped by 3 bases and J by 8 bases; unmatched bases: 17. Germline CDR1 SGDLS, CDR2 YYNGEE. This CDR3 has 17 amino acids. The CDR3 DNA reads as TGTGCCAGCAGCGCGGGTGGAGGCGGACTAGGAGACTATGAGCAGTTCTTC. Its translation: CASSAGGGGLGDYEQFF.

Notes on this clone: This same CDR3 is encoded by further DNA sequences in the sample. This sequence joins TRBV7-9 and TRBJ1-1; D is ambiguous. Germline CDR1 reads SEHNR; CDR2 reads FQNEAQ (reference sequence). The CDR3 length is 14 residues. Trimming removed 1 base at V and 1 base at J, with 7 bases between. CDR3 DNA: TGTGCCAGCAGCTTAGGGACGGCGAACACTGAAGCTTTCTTT. Encoded protein: CASSLGTANTEAFF.

This clone was found a few times. This chain connects TRBV10-3 to TRBJ2-7; D is ambiguous. Between the trimmed V and J ends, which lost 4 bases and 2 bases, there was a span of 9 bases. Germline CDR1 reads ENHRY; CDR2 reads SYGVKD. The CDR3 length is 13 residues. The CDR3 reads CAISGTFTYEQYF. The CDR3 coding sequence is TGTGCCATCAGTGGGACCTTTACCTACGAGCAGTACTTC.

The chain is built from TRBV30 and TRBJ1-6; possible D gene TRBD1, 5 bases. Germline lookup yields CDR1 GTSNPN and CDR2 SVGIG (reference sequence). The length of the CDR3 is 14 residues. Trimming shortened V by 2 bases and J by 10 bases, and 15 bases separated the two germline ends. Written as DNA, the CDR3 is TGTGCCTGGAGTAAGGCCGTGGGGGGGTCACCCCTCCACTTT. It codes for CAWSKAVGGSPLHF.

This chain joins TRBV28 and TRBJ1-1; D remains ambiguous. CDR3 length: 11 residues. V was trimmed by 6 bases and J by 3 bases, leaving 5 bases between them. Per the germline V gene, CDR1 is MDHEN and CDR2 is SYDVKM. The chain's CDR3 is CASRRYTEAFF. As DNA, the CDR3 is TGTGCCAGCAGAAGGTACACTGAAGCTTTCTTT.

The chain links TRBV7-9 to TRBJ2-7, with a tentative D call TRBD2 (6 bases). The CDR3 totals 11 residues. The V gene's germline CDR1 is SEHNR and CDR2 FQNEAQ (reference sequence). Trimming pared 10 bases from V and 5 bases from J, leaving 12 bases between. The CDR3 DNA follows: TGTGCCATGGGGGGTCCCAACGAGCAGTACTTC. Its translation is CAMGGPNEQYF.

This clone was recorded a few times. This rearrangement joins TRBV30 to TRBJ1-3, with D unclear. Germline CDR1 reads GTSNPN; CDR2 reads SVGIG (reference sequence). CDR3 length: 16 amino acids. V was cut by 5 bases and J by 0 bases, with 17 bases left in between. The CDR3 sequence is CAWSPVWVSSGNTIYF. DNA for the CDR3: TGTGCCTGGTCCCCTGTCTGGGTTTCCTCTGGAAACACCATATATTTT.

V and J are TRBV14 and TRBJ1-2, with TRBD1 as a possible D gene (5 bases). In germline, CDR1 is SGHDN, CDR2 FVKESK. This CDR3 region has 15 residues. V was clipped by 4 bases and J by 4 bases, with 16 bases between them. CDR3: CASSLPGARSYGYTF. DNA of the CDR3: TGTGCCAGCAGCCTCCCTGGGGCGCGTAGCTATGGCTACACCTTC.

The rearrangement uses TRBV6-5 and TRBJ2-1; the match to TRBD2 covers 7 bases. The CDR3 covers 14 residues. V was pared by 6 bases and J by 6 bases, with 8 bases of the junction left unmatched. CDR1 and CDR2 (germline): MNHEY, SVGAGI. CDR3 sequence: CASRASGGGNEQFF. The CDR3 bases are TGTGCCAGCAGGGCCTCGGGGGGTGGCAATGAGCAGTTCTTC.

This clone was found a few times. The rearrangement uses TRBV9 and TRBJ2-5; D gene ambiguous. Germline assignment: CDR1 SGDLS and CDR2 YYNGEE. Deletions cut 3 bases from V and 5 bases from J, with 17 bases between. This CDR3 has 15 amino acids. CDR3 loop: CASSATSSEPETQYF. Written as DNA, the CDR3 is TGTGCCAGCAGCGCTACCTCCTCGGAGCCTGAGACCCAGTACTTC. Together with reference TRBV9 and TRBJ2-5, the CDR3 gives the full variable domain: DSGVTQTPKHLITATGQRVTLRCSPRSGDLSVYWYQQSLDQGLQFLIQYYNGEERAKGNILERFSAQQFPDLHSELNLSSLELGDSALYFCASSATSSEPETQYFGPGTRLLVL.

This sequence joins TRBV4-3 and TRBJ1-2; a weak D match, TRBD1 (6 bases). The CDR3 has 14 residues. V was clipped by 1 base and J by 6 bases, with 12 bases between them. The germline gives CDR1 LGHNA, CDR2 YSLEER. CDR3 DNA sequence: TGCGCCAGCAGCCAAGGCAGGGGAGCAGATGGCTACACCTTC. Protein product: CASSQGRGADGYTF.

This clone was seen only a few times. The chain couples TRBV5-1 to TRBJ2-4; D ambiguous. V lost 0 bases to trimming and J lost 0 bases, with 10 bases between them. Germline CDR1 SGHRS, CDR2 YFSETQ. The CDR3 runs to 16 residues. The CDR3 nucleotides read TGCGCCAGCAGCTTGGAGAGTGCCCTAGCCAAAAACATTCAGTACTTC. This gives the protein CASSLESALAKNIQYF.

This clone was counted a few times. The chain carries TRBV5-1 and TRBJ1-2, with D possibly being TRBD1 (6 bases). V dropped 1 base and J dropped 6 bases, with 16 bases sitting between them. From germline, CDR1 is SGHRS and CDR2 YFSETQ. The CDR3 has 15 residues. In nucleotides, the CDR3 is TGCGCCAGCAGCTTGCTTGTGGGGGCGAAGAATGGCTACACCTTC. Translated: CASSLLVGAKNGYTF.

This chain links TRBV7-9 with TRBJ1-6; TRBD1 agrees at 9 bases. The V segment lost 4 bases and the J segment 5 bases; nucleotides outside the gene matches: 6. This CDR3 has 16 residues. Germline CDR1 reads SEHNR; CDR2 reads FQNEAQ (reference sequence). The CDR3 DNA follows: TGTGCCAGCAGCTCTACTAGGGACAGGGATAATTCACCCCTCCACTTT. Amino acids: CASSSTRDRDNSPLHF.

This clone has only a few counts. V usage is TRBV28 and J usage is TRBJ2-1; no clear D gene. Looked up from germline, CDR1 is MDHEN and CDR2 is SYDVKM. V was clipped by 2 bases and J by 8 bases, with 16 bases between them. The CDR3 is 15 amino acids. The CDR3 protein is CASSLVGDRIHEQFF. The CDR3, as DNA: TGTGCCAGCAGTTTAGTTGGTGATCGGATCCATGAGCAGTTCTTC.

This clone has more than one count but fewer than ten. The J gene is TRBJ2-7, the V gene TRBV2, with 9 bases lining up with TRBD1. Per the germline V gene, CDR1 is SNHLY and CDR2 is FYNNEI. This CDR3 has 17 amino acids. V was pared by 4 bases and J by 2 bases, with 12 bases of the junction left unmatched. The CDR3, as DNA: TGTGCCAGCAGTGTTCTCGGCCCGGGACAGGGCCCCTACGAGCAGTACTTC. Protein sequence: CASSVLGPGQGPYEQYF.

The J gene is TRBJ1-1, the V gene TRBV18; 9 nucleotides agree with TRBD1. Germline loops: CDR1 KGHSH, CDR2 LQKENI. The CDR3 totals 14 residues. V shed 3 bases, J shed 7 bases, and the junction held 6 bases outside the gene matches. CDR3 loop: CASSPSTGGYEAFF. As DNA, the CDR3 is TGTGCCAGCTCACCCTCAACAGGGGGCTATGAAGCTTTCTTT.

The V and J genes are TRBV29-1 and TRBJ1-1; D unresolved. CDR3 length equals 13 residues. Trimming cost V 6 bases and J 0 bases, with 11 bases left between them. Germline V gene sequence: CDR1 SQVTM, CDR2 ANQGSEA. For the CDR3, the DNA is TGCAGCGTGCGTATTGAGATGAACACTGAAGCTTTCTTT. Translation: CSVRIEMNTEAFF.

As concerns this clone: At the DNA level, this CDR3 is encoded by other sequences in the same sample as well. The V and J genes are TRBV30 and TRBJ2-5; possibly TRBD2 for D (5 bases). Germline V CDR1 and CDR2: GTSNPN, SVGIG (reference sequence). V was clipped by 0 bases and J by 5 bases, with 7 bases between them. The CDR3 spans 12 residues. This CDR3 reads CAWSVIAETQYF. As DNA, the CDR3 is TGTGCCTGGAGTGTAATAGCGGAGACCCAGTACTTC.

The gene calls are TRBV2 and TRBJ2-5, with TRBD1 matching over 9 bases. CDR1 is SNHLY and CDR2 is FYNNEI in the germline V gene. Trimming removed 8 bases from V and 3 bases from J; junction bases left unmatched: 7. The CDR3 runs 14 residues. The CDR3 protein is CASCPRDREETQYF. CDR3 DNA sequence: TGTGCCAGCTGCCCCCGGGACAGGGAAGAGACCCAGTACTTC.

This clone occurred a few times. The chain combines TRBV30 with TRBJ2-1, with TRBD2 matching 8 bases. J lost 0 bases, V lost 3 bases, and 4 bases had no gene match. Germline lookup yields CDR1 GTSNPN and CDR2 SVGIG (reference sequence). This CDR3 has 15 residues. CDR3 bases: TGTGCCTGGAGAAAGCGGGGGAGCTCCTACAATGAGCAGTTCTTC. This translates into CAWRKRGSSYNEQFF.

The chain is built from TRBV14 and TRBJ2-1; 11 bases fit TRBD2. After removal of 4 bases from V and 0 bases from J, the junction contained 8 bases not matched to a gene. The germline CDR1 and CDR2 sequences are SGHDN and FVKESK. The CDR3 extends over 18 amino acids. In nucleotides, the CDR3 is TGTGCCAGCAGCCTATACGGGACTAGCGGCTACTCCTACAATGAGCAGTTCTTC. Its translation is CASSLYGTSGYSYNEQFF.